This T cell receptor beta chain appears in the sequencing data of a study of blood T cells in healthy people across ages. The second PCR ran about 6 to 11 cycles with a sample-barcoded 5' primer and J-beta primers. TCRdb reprocessed the 5' RACE reads via MiXCR and lists one record per CDR3 protein. The sample records about a million distinct CDR3 sequences, around two fifths being singletons. Worth noting for this clonotype: The junction departs from the called germline gene at one end, perhaps through a read error.

The receptor was derived from a man between 18 and 29 years old in good health. The sequenced material came from blood.

The CDR3 region is CAGSYVQTNTGELFF. DNA for the CDR3: TGCGCCGGCAGCTACGTGCAAACGAACACCGGGGAGCTGTTTTTT. The V gene is TRBV4-1, the J gene TRBJ2-2; unclear D gene. This CDR3 comprises 15 residues. CDR1 and CDR2 (germline): MGHRA, YSYEKL.